The sequence of this T cell receptor beta chain was determined in a study of T cells in tuberculosis. Broader study findings: T cells binding CD1B-GMM tetramer weakly possibly escaped the sort.

Trimming stripped 7 bases from V and 2 bases from J, with 21 bases between. CDR1 and CDR2 (germline): MNHEY, SMNVEV (reference sequence). The CDR3 is 16 residues long. Thawed, overnight-rested PBMC were stained with GMM-loaded CD1B tetramer, viability dye and anti-CD3, then sorted. The lipid loaded on the CD1B tetramers was C32 glucose monomycolate from Rhodococcus equi. Each donor contributed 75,000 to 100,000 sorted tetramer-negative cells. Sequencing was performed with immunoSEQ multiplex PCR; in TCRdb, only in-frame clones are kept and a portion is missing. The sample lists about 58,000 clones; nearly 90% were seen once. This clone was seen a few times.

This clonotype originated in an adult woman with latent tuberculosis. This chain connects TRBV27 to TRBJ2-7, with D possibly matching TRBD2 (7 bases). Sequenced: CD1b-GMM tetramer-negative cells sorted from PBMCs. Here the CDR3 DNA reads TGTGCCAGCACCACTAAAGCTATCGGGGGGCCCTACGAGCAGTACTTC. Translated: CASTTKAIGGPYEQYF.